The T cell receptor beta chain under discussion was sequenced for a study of beta chain features in type 1 diabetes (dated by TCRdb to between 2018 and 2020). The study in broad terms: No differences in mean age, gender distribution, total cell number or subset yield were found between patients and healthy donors. A total of some 110 million sorted cells were examined across all samples, and the number of cells per subset was strongly correlated with RNA yield. In the study, recently diagnosed type 1 diabetes patients and matched healthy donors were compared on the TCRB repertoires of their sorted circulating CD4+ T cell subsets. Regulatory and stem cell-like memory subsets were isolated from only 8 patients and roughly 8 healthy donors, whereas naive and central memory subsets came from all 28 donors. What the work shows at the level of the full study, not this receptor alone: At VDJ recombination sites, type 1 diabetes patients had fewer insertions and more deleted nucleotides, which implies abnormalities in thymic rearrangement. A moderate but significant shortening of TCRB CDR3 length was observed in type 1 diabetes patients in all four CD4+ subsets. HLA sub-analyses involved small numbers of individuals, so any influence of HLA type on TCRB rearrangement remained unresolved. Because cDNA was sequenced instead of genomic DNA, activated cells with high expression could be over-represented, although the groups did not differ in activation or CD3 levels. The naive, central memory and regulatory TCRB repertoires appeared to resemble one another more closely among patients than among healthy donors. Shorter templates might be favored by PCR, yet because patient and control samples were amplified and corrected together, any such skew would affect both groups equally.

The germline V gene (reference sequence) supplies CDR1 GTSNPN and CDR2 SVGIG. The CDR3 numbers 12 residues from cysteine through phenylalanine. Only the CDR3 DNA is retained, 36 bases long and in frame from the first base. Unmatched junction bases come to 4, with V trimmed by 1 base and J by 9 bases. Each donor gave one peripheral blood draw, roughly 0.12 L on average, collected into heparinised tubes. Naive, central memory, regulatory and stem cell-like memory CD4+ T cells were sorted on a BD FACSAria II using a panel including CD45RO, CCR7, CD25, CD127, CD95 and CD27. Purity was above 95% for every sorted population. PBMCs were separated immediately by Lymphoprep density gradient centrifugation and were stained directly, without being cultured. To minimize batch effects, samples were stained and sorted in pairs, one healthy donor with one patient per experiment. For this clone: The clone's antigen remains unknown. The record has no base qualities; no much larger clone is one base away.

The entire amount of isolated RNA was reverse transcribed using the High Capacity cDNA Reverse Transcription Kit, so the sequenced TCRB transcripts were expressed ones. Naive, central memory and regulatory T cell samples underwent deep immunoSEQ sequencing, averaging approximately 3.5 million total reads per sample. Sorted cells were lysed in RLT buffer, and RNA was extracted using DNase-treated RNeasy Micro or Mini kits according to cell number. To prevent cross-contamination, every cell subset was processed on its own, while patient and healthy donor samples were processed together. TCRB sequences were amplified from cDNA with the immunoSEQ multiplex PCR, producing 87-bp fragments spanning the CDR3 region. Amplicons were sequenced on the Illumina HiSeq platform. Processing in the source paper ran as follows. PCR bias was corrected computationally using synthetic template baselines, and reads within Hamming distance 2 were collapsed, with unmergeable singletons discarded. Reads were aligned against IMGT so that V, D and J genes, CDR3 length and insertions or deletions at six rearrangement sites could be assigned. Within each subset, clonotype counts were normalized to sorted cell number, after which true diversity and Gini coefficients were computed with the tcR R package. The overlap coefficient, calculated on TCRB nucleotide sequences, was used to quantify repertoire sharing. As a proxy for the pre-selection repertoire, out-of-frame TCRB sequences from naive cells were analyzed. TCRdb carries this immuneACCESS record with in-frame sequences only. Its versions omit some clonotypes, under half of them owing to an unresolved V gene in the studies checked, with the rest unexplained. The V and J calls and clone size come from that table; D and trimming were worked out from the DNA. The sample has approximately 380,000 clones on record, about 15% of them singletons. The ten largest clones add up to more than 0.015% of the sample.

The sequenced sample was naive CD4+ T cells from blood. The cell subset or site label on this specimen signifies: true naive CD4+ T cells. The TCR sequence derives from a woman aged 18-29 years in good health. Recombination linked TRBV30 to TRBJ2-7; a stretch of 9 junction bases matches TRBD1. Read as DNA, the sequence is TGTGCCTGGAGTGCGGGACAGGGAGCGCAGTACTTC. Its amino acids are CAWSAGQGAQYF.